A selection of T cell receptor beta chains follows, all from one sample in a study of early T cells in non-severe SARS-CoV-2 infection. Using its own MiXCR run on the 5' RACE reads, TCRdb lists one record per CDR3 protein. The sample carries under 70,000 distinct CDR3 sequences, approximately 6.1% recorded once. Sequences were derived from whole blood, sampled at baseline. Receptor source: an adult who was a healthcare worker with PCR-confirmed SARS-CoV-2 infection or an uninfected control (not recorded which). Both conserved end residues are part of each CDR3. The D gene is left open where the match is weak. Part of the rows lack a size; the others show once, few, many or a class for expanded clones.

v_call: TRBV20-1; clone_size: once; j_call: TRBJ2-7; d_call: -; cdr3_nt: TGCAGTGCAATTAGTTACGGGTACGAGCAGTACTTC; cdr3_aa: CSAISYGYEQYF
v_call: TRBV19; clone_size: few; j_call: TRBJ2-3; d_call: TRBD2; cdr3_nt: TGTGCCAGTAGTATTCTAGCGGGAGCGAGCGCAGATACGCAGTATTTT; cdr3_aa: CASSILAGASADTQYF
v_call: TRBV5-4; clone_size: many; j_call: TRBJ1-6; d_call: -; cdr3_nt: TGTGCCAGCAGGGACCACGGGCAGGATTCACCCCTCCACTTT; cdr3_aa: CASRDHGQDSPLHF
v_call: TRBV27; clone_size: many; j_call: TRBJ1-1; d_call: -; cdr3_nt: TGTGCCAGCAGTTCCGACCTGGGGACTGAAGCTTTCTTT; cdr3_aa: CASSSDLGTEAFF
v_call: TRBV27; clone_size: many; j_call: TRBJ2-1; d_call: TRBD2; cdr3_nt: TGTGCCAGCAGTCCAACCCCCGGGACTAGATATGTCAATGAGCAGTTCTTC; cdr3_aa: CASSPTPGTRYVNEQFF
v_call: TRBV2; clone_size: -; j_call: TRBJ2-7; d_call: -; cdr3_nt: TGTGCCAGCAGTGAAGCCTACGAGCAGTACTTC; cdr3_aa: CASSEAYEQYF
v_call: TRBV29-1; clone_size: many; j_call: TRBJ2-3; d_call: TRBD1; cdr3_nt: TGCAGCGTTGACCCCCGACAGGGGGCTGTAGATACGCAGTATTTT; cdr3_aa: CSVDPRQGAVDTQYF
v_call: TRBV4-2; clone_size: many; j_call: TRBJ2-1; d_call: -; cdr3_nt: TGTGCCAGCAGCCAAGATCAGGGGCAGGGAACATACAATGAGCAGTTCTTC; cdr3_aa: CASSQDQGQGTYNEQFF
v_call: TRBV7-6; clone_size: many; j_call: TRBJ2-5; d_call: -; cdr3_nt: TGTGCCAGCAGCTTCTCGGCCGGGGAGACCCAGTACTTC; cdr3_aa: CASSFSAGETQYF
v_call: TRBV12-3/TRBV12-4; clone_size: many; j_call: TRBJ2-5; d_call: -; cdr3_nt: TGTGCCAGCAGTCCCTTACGGTCCCAAGAGACCCAGTACTTC; cdr3_aa: CASSPLRSQETQYF
v_call: TRBV7-7; clone_size: -; j_call: TRBJ2-5; d_call: -; cdr3_nt: TGTGCCAGCAGCGTCGATAGTGGAGGGAAGAGTAAAGAGACCCAGTACTTC; cdr3_aa: CASSVDSGGKSKETQYF
v_call: TRBV7-2; clone_size: many; j_call: TRBJ1-5; d_call: -; cdr3_nt: TGTGCCAGCAGCTTGATGCAACAGCCCCAGCATTTT; cdr3_aa: CASSLMQQPQHF
v_call: TRBV20-1; clone_size: many; j_call: TRBJ1-2; d_call: -; cdr3_nt: TGCAGTGCTAGAGATCGGATCGGAGCTTGGACGGGCTACACCTTC; cdr3_aa: CSARDRIGAWTGYTF
v_call: TRBV20-1; clone_size: many; j_call: TRBJ2-1; d_call: -; cdr3_nt: TGCAGTGCTAGAGAACGGACTAGGGGGGGTAATGAGCAGTTCTTC; cdr3_aa: CSARERTRGGNEQFF
v_call: TRBV4-3; clone_size: -; j_call: TRBJ1-1; d_call: -; cdr3_nt: TGCGCCAGCAGCCAAGAGATGGGGGCAGGGACTGAAGCTTTCTTT; cdr3_aa: CASSQEMGAGTEAFF
v_call: TRBV9; clone_size: many; j_call: TRBJ2-7; d_call: -; cdr3_nt: TGTGCCAGCAGCGTAGGTGTAGCCTACTCCTACGAGCAGTACTTC; cdr3_aa: CASSVGVAYSYEQYF
v_call: TRBV28; clone_size: many; j_call: TRBJ2-7; d_call: -; cdr3_nt: TGTGCCAGCAGTTCCAACTACGAGCAGTACTTC; cdr3_aa: CASSSNYEQYF
v_call: TRBV21-1; clone_size: few; j_call: TRBJ2-2; d_call: -; cdr3_nt: TGTGCCAGCATAAGGATACGGCGAGTGAACACCGGGGAGCTGTTTTTT; cdr3_aa: CASIRIRRVNTGELFF
v_call: TRBV6-5; clone_size: -; j_call: TRBJ2-7; d_call: TRBD2; cdr3_nt: TGTGCCAGCAGTCCCGGGACTAGCGTCGACGAGCAGTACTTC; cdr3_aa: CASSPGTSVDEQYF
v_call: TRBV7-8; clone_size: many; j_call: TRBJ2-1; d_call: -; cdr3_nt: TGTGCCAGCAGCTTAGTCCCCGATGAGCAGTTCTTC; cdr3_aa: CASSLVPDEQFF
v_call: TRBV6-6; clone_size: -; j_call: TRBJ2-2; d_call: -; cdr3_nt: TGTGCCAGCAGTGGTCGCGGGTTAGGAACCGGGGAGCTGTTTTTT; cdr3_aa: CASSGRGLGTGELFF
v_call: TRBV6-5; clone_size: -; j_call: TRBJ1-4; d_call: -; cdr3_nt: TGTGTCAGCAAGGACCCAAACTCTGAAAAACTGTTTTTT; cdr3_aa: CVSKDPNSEKLFF
v_call: TRBV6-2/TRBV6-3; clone_size: -; j_call: TRBJ2-1; d_call: -; cdr3_nt: TGTGCCAGCAGTCGCGATGCGCAGGGGACCTACAATGAGCAGTTCTTC; cdr3_aa: CASSRDAQGTYNEQFF
v_call: TRBV27; clone_size: few; j_call: TRBJ1-2; d_call: TRBD1; cdr3_nt: TGTGCCAGCAGTTTTAGGACAGGGGGCCTGCAGAACTATGGCTACACCTTC; cdr3_aa: CASSFRTGGLQNYGYTF
v_call: TRBV7-7; clone_size: many; j_call: TRBJ2-2; d_call: -; cdr3_nt: TGTGCCAGCAGCCCCCGCGCCGCCGGGAACGGGGAGCTGTTTTTT; cdr3_aa: CASSPRAAGNGELFF
v_call: TRBV29-1; clone_size: many; j_call: TRBJ2-1; d_call: -; cdr3_nt: TGCAGCGCGGGTATTAGTCACAATGAGCAGTTCTTC; cdr3_aa: CSAGISHNEQFF
v_call: TRBV6-1; clone_size: many; j_call: TRBJ2-2; d_call: -; cdr3_nt: TGTGCCAGCAGTAGAAACCAGGGACTGAACACCGGGGAGCTGTTTTTT; cdr3_aa: CASSRNQGLNTGELFF
v_call: TRBV12-3/TRBV12-4; clone_size: -; j_call: TRBJ2-3; d_call: TRBD2; cdr3_nt: TGTGCCAGCAGCCAGGTGGGGGAGGGCCTGACAGATACGCAGTATTTT; cdr3_aa: CASSQVGEGLTDTQYF
v_call: TRBV7-2; clone_size: few; j_call: TRBJ2-5; d_call: TRBD2; cdr3_nt: TGTGCCAGCAGACAGACTAGCGGGTCAGAGACCCAGTACTTC; cdr3_aa: CASRQTSGSETQYF
v_call: TRBV4-1; clone_size: many; j_call: TRBJ1-1; d_call: -; cdr3_nt: TGCGCCAGCAGCCCCCGACAGAACACTGAAGCTTTCTTT; cdr3_aa: CASSPRQNTEAFF
v_call: TRBV27; clone_size: many; j_call: TRBJ2-1; d_call: -; cdr3_nt: TGTGCCAGCAGGGACGGGATCTACAATGAGCAGTTCTTC; cdr3_aa: CASRDGIYNEQFF
v_call: TRBV7-2; clone_size: many; j_call: TRBJ2-3; d_call: -; cdr3_nt: TGTGCCAGCAGCTCGACGGGAGATACGCAGTATTTT; cdr3_aa: CASSSTGDTQYF
v_call: TRBV28; clone_size: -; j_call: TRBJ2-5; d_call: TRBD2; cdr3_nt: TGTGCCAGCAGTTTCGTACTAGCGGAGAAAGAGACCCAGTACTTC; cdr3_aa: CASSFVLAEKETQYF
v_call: TRBV24-1; clone_size: few; j_call: TRBJ2-7; d_call: -; cdr3_nt: TGTGCCACCAGTGATTTGGGGGCGGGGAAGACCTACGAGCAGTACTTC; cdr3_aa: CATSDLGAGKTYEQYF
v_call: TRBV11-2; clone_size: -; j_call: TRBJ2-2; d_call: TRBD2; cdr3_nt: TGTGCCAGCACTACGACGTCGGCTAGCGGCACCGGGGAGCTGTTTTTT; cdr3_aa: CASTTTSASGTGELFF
v_call: TRBV7-9; clone_size: many; j_call: TRBJ2-7; d_call: -; cdr3_nt: TGTGCCAGCAGCGTACAGGAAATCTCCTACGAGCAGTACTTC; cdr3_aa: CASSVQEISYEQYF
v_call: TRBV18; clone_size: -; j_call: TRBJ2-1; d_call: -; cdr3_nt: TGTGCCAGCTCACTAGTGGCCTACAATGAGCAGTTCTTC; cdr3_aa: CASSLVAYNEQFF
v_call: TRBV9; clone_size: many; j_call: TRBJ2-2; d_call: TRBD2; cdr3_nt: TGTGCCAGCAGCGTAGAACTAGCGGGAGCCGGGGAGCTGTTTTTT; cdr3_aa: CASSVELAGAGELFF
v_call: TRBV20-1; clone_size: few; j_call: TRBJ1-1; d_call: TRBD1; cdr3_nt: TGCAGTGCTGCAGGGGGCGCGAACACTGAAGCTTTCTTT; cdr3_aa: CSAAGGANTEAFF
v_call: TRBV5-1; clone_size: -; j_call: TRBJ1-4; d_call: TRBD1; cdr3_nt: TGCGCCAGCAGCTTGAACAGGGGGCGTTTAGGAGAAAAACTGTTTTTT; cdr3_aa: CASSLNRGRLGEKLFF